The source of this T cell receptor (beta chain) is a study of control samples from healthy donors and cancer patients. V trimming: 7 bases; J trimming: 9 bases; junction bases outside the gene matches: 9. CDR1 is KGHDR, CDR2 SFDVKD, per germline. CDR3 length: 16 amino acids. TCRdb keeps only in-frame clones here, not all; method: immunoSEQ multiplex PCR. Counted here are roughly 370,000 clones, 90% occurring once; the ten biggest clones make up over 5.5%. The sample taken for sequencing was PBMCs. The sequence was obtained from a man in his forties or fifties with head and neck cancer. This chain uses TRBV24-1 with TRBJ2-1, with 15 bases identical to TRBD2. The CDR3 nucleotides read TGTGCCACCAGCGCTGGACTAGCGGGAGGGACATTTGAGCAGTTCTTC. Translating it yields CATSAGLAGGTFEQFF.